Below, 9 T cell receptor beta chains from the same sample are listed, as sequenced in a study of T-cell memory formation after mild COVID-19. Each CDR3 protein is one row after TCRdb ran MiXCR on the 5' RACE reads. The repertoire includes 500,000 to 550,000 distinct CDR3 sequences, roughly 21% of them detected once, and around 13% sits in the top ten. The sample taken for sequencing was PBMCs or a T cell subset sorted from them (not recorded which). The receptor set was obtained from an adult woman who had mild COVID-19 (a few samples of this study predate the infection). Cell type and time point are not known.

The rearrangement uses TRBV6-5 and TRBJ1-2, with D possibly matching TRBD1 (5 bases). Trimming removed 5 bases at V and 4 bases at J, with 14 bases between. The CDR3 has 14 amino acids. In germline, CDR1 is MNHEY, CDR2 SVGAGI. For the CDR3, the DNA is TGTGCCAGCAGTACTGGGGAGGGGCTCTATGGCTACACCTTC. Translation: CASSTGEGLYGYTF.

The chain carries TRBV20-1 and TRBJ2-5, with TRBD2 identical over 8 bases. The CDR3 loop spans 12 amino acids. Trimming took 4 bases from V and 5 from J; bases not matched to a gene: 3. CDR1 and CDR2 (germline): DFQATT, SNEGSKA (reference sequence). The CDR3 coding sequence is TGCAGTGCTACGGGAGGGCCCGAGACCCAGTACTTC. Its translation is CSATGGPETQYF.

This clonotype appeared a few times. V gene TRBV12-3 or TRBV12-4 combines with J gene TRBJ2-1; 8 bases are a match to TRBD2. This CDR3 contains 17 residues. V lost 1 base, J lost 0 bases, and 5 bases stayed unmatched. The CDR3 DNA sequence: TGTGCCAGCAGTTTAGTGGGGCGGGGGGACTCCTACAATGAGCAGTTCTTC. Its protein is CASSLVGRGDSYNEQFF.

V is TRBV25-1 and J is TRBJ2-7, with 9 bases that match TRBD2. The CDR3 has 14 residues. Germline V gene sequence: CDR1 MGHDK, CDR2 SYGVNS. Losses at the gene ends were 3 bases for V and 3 bases for J; bases not matched to a gene: 3. The CDR3 protein is CASSDRLADYEQYF. CDR3 coding DNA: TGTGCCAGCAGTGATCGACTAGCGGACTACGAGCAGTACTTC.

This chain connects TRBV5-4 to TRBJ2-7; possibly TRBD1 for D (6 bases). Germline V CDR1 and CDR2: SGHNT, YYREEE (reference sequence). Trimming cost V 3 bases and J 0 bases, with 13 bases left between them. The CDR3 is 15 residues long. The CDR3 DNA reads TGTGCCAGCAGCTATGGACAGTCCTTCTCCTACGAGCAGTACTTC. Amino acids: CASSYGQSFSYEQYF.

This clonotype came up a few times. At one end, the junction sequence differs from germline, possibly due to a read error. The chain has TRBV7-8 and TRBJ2-3; 11 bases align to TRBD2. The length of the CDR3 is 16 residues. CDR1 is SGHVS, CDR2 FQNEAQ, per germline. CDR3 sequence reads: CASTLRLAGSTDTQYF. CDR3 nucleotide sequence: TGTGCCAGCACCTTACGACTAGCGGGGTCGACAGATACGCAGTATTTT. Drawing the rest from reference TRBV7-8 and TRBJ2-3, the complete variable domain is GAGVSQSPRYKVAKRGQDVALRCDPISGHVSLFWYQQALGQGPEFLTYFQNEAQLDKSGLPSDRFFAERPEGSVSTLKIQRTQQEDSAVYLCASTLRLAGSTDTQYFGPGTRLTVL.

In its sample, this clonotype was seen a few times. J is TRBJ2-5 and V is TRBV6-2 or TRBV6-3; the D is unclear. Trimming stripped 2 bases from V and 2 bases from J, with 9 bases between. CDR1 and CDR2 from the germline V gene are MNHEY and SVGEGT. The CDR3 covers 14 residues. CDR3 nucleotide sequence: TGTGCCAGCAGTTACCTAGACGGGCAAGAGACCCAGTACTTC. Translated: CASSYLDGQETQYF.

The rearrangement links TRBV6-5 to TRBJ1-1, with D possibly being TRBD1 (5 bases). V lost 5 bases, J lost 0 bases, and 13 bases lay in between. The CDR3 totals 15 residues. Germline CDR1 MNHEY, CDR2 SVGAGI. The CDR3 protein is CASSNGGTVNTEAFF. As DNA, the CDR3 is TGTGCCAGCAGTAACGGCGGGACGGTGAACACTGAAGCTTTCTTT.

The sample holds a few counts of this clonotype. The chain carries TRBV3-1 and TRBJ2-5, with D perhaps TRBD1 or TRBD2 (6 bases each). Germline lookup yields CDR1 LGHDT and CDR2 YNNKEL (reference sequence). V was trimmed by 4 bases and J by 3 bases, leaving 15 bases between them. The CDR3 totals 15 residues. The CDR3 region is CASSPQGRDEETQYF. The DNA for the CDR3 is TGTGCCAGCAGCCCTCAGGGGCGGGATGAAGAGACCCAGTACTTC.